The 25 T cell receptor beta chains presented below share a single source sample, sequenced in a study of blood T cell repertoires in COVID-19 (dated by TCRdb to the early 2020s). Library preparation was by the immunoSEQ multiplex PCR assay. TCRdb obtained this table from immuneACCESS and retained in-frame rearrangements with V and J assigned. These tables miss some clones; where compared with another copy, unresolved V genes account for less than half of the shortfall, and the remainder is unexplained. A total of some 52,000 clones appear in this sample, 84% of them only once. The top ten constitute approximately 2.6% of the sample. The sequencing input was peripheral blood. Receptor source: a man aged 45-65 years with acute or convalescent COVID-19.

This sequence joins TRBV11-2 and TRBJ2-1; D not certain. The CDR3 covers 14 residues. Germline-derived CDR1 and CDR2 are SGHAT and FQNNGV. Trimming stripped 5 bases from V and 0 bases from J, with 8 bases between. The CDR3 sequence is CASSQTGSYNEQFF. For the CDR3, the DNA is TGTGCCAGCAGCCAGACTGGCTCCTACAATGAGCAGTTCTTC.

This chain uses TRBV6-5 with TRBJ2-5; the D gene is possibly TRBD2 (6 bases). CDR1 MNHEY and CDR2 SVGAGI come from the germline V gene. The V end was cut by 4 bases, the J end by 7 bases, with 13 bases between. CDR3 length: 13 residues. CDR3 in DNA: TGTGCCAGCAGTTCTGGGGCGCGGGGGACCCAGTACTTC. Its translation is CASSSGARGTQYF.

V and J are TRBV4-2 and TRBJ2-5; 8 nucleotides align to TRBD1. The germline CDR1 and CDR2 sequences are LGHNA and YNFKEQ. Losses at the gene ends were 4 bases for V and 3 bases for J; bases not matched to a gene: 4. The CDR3 covers 14 residues. Here the CDR3 DNA reads TGTGCCAGCAGCCGCTCAGGGGGCGAAGAGACCCAGTACTTC. It translates to CASSRSGGEETQYF.

This chain connects TRBV5-6 to TRBJ2-4; TRBD1 matches 7 bases. The CDR3 spans 15 residues. Germline V gene sequence: CDR1 SGHDT, CDR2 YYEEEE. Trimming took 5 bases from V and 4 from J; bases not matched to a gene: 9. The CDR3 DNA reads TGTGCCAGCAGGAACCCGTCGGACAGGAAAAACATTCAGTACTTC. Translation gives CASRNPSDRKNIQYF.

The chain recombines TRBV28 with TRBJ2-2, with TRBD2 matching 14 bases. Trimming removed 3 bases from V and 6 bases from J; junction bases left unmatched: 6. In germline, CDR1 is MDHEN, CDR2 SYDVKM. The CDR3 length is 17 residues. This CDR3 reads CASSFGGTSGRPGELFF. The CDR3 DNA reads TGTGCCAGCAGTTTTGGGGGGACTAGCGGGAGACCCGGGGAGCTGTTTTTT.

This chain links TRBV19 with TRBJ2-1; D is perhaps TRBD1 (6 bases). Per the germline V gene, CDR1 is LNHDA and CDR2 is SQIVND (reference sequence). V lost 6 bases to trimming and J lost 4 bases, with 13 bases between them. There are 14 residues in the CDR3. CDR3 sequence reads: CASRDSLGYNEQFF. In DNA form, the CDR3 reads TGTGCCAGTAGGGACAGTTTGGGGTACAATGAGCAGTTCTTC.

This clone has a single count. This chain connects TRBV5-4 to TRBJ1-6, with D unclear. Trimming shortened V by 4 bases and J by 5 bases, and 13 bases separated the two germline ends. Germline assignment: CDR1 SGHNT and CDR2 YYREEE (reference sequence). CDR3 length equals 15 residues. CDR3 residues: CASSDKRANNSPLHF. The CDR3 coding sequence is TGTGCCAGCAGCGATAAGAGGGCCAATAATTCACCCCTCCACTTT.

The chain has TRBV10-3 and TRBJ2-2; 14 nucleotides agree with TRBD2. The CDR3 runs to 16 residues. Germline-derived CDR1 and CDR2 are ENHRY and SYGVKD. V lost 7 bases to trimming and J lost 5 bases; unmatched junction nucleotides: 6. CDR3 nucleotide sequence: TGTGCCATCAAAGGGACTAGCGGGAGAGGGACCGGGGAGCTGTTTTTT. Its protein product is CAIKGTSGRGTGELFF.

V and J are TRBV12-3 or TRBV12-4 and TRBJ2-7; D perhaps matches TRBD2 (6 bases). The germline V and J ends were trimmed by 7 bases and 0 bases, with 10 bases remaining between them. The CDR3 has 13 residues. For the CDR3, the DNA is TGTGCCAGCAAAAAGACTAGCTCCTACGAGCAGTACTTC. Its translation: CASKKTSSYEQYF.

The gene calls are TRBV6-5 and TRBJ1-1; D might be TRBD1 (6 bases). This CDR3 spans 15 amino acids. V lost 0 bases and J 3 bases, leaving 11 bases between the germline ends. Germline CDR1 MNHEY, CDR2 SVGAGI. The CDR3 nucleotides read TGTGCCAGCAGTTACTCGGACAGTGCGCACACTGAAGCTTTCTTT. Protein: CASSYSDSAHTEAFF.

The V call is TRBV27, the J call TRBJ1-4, with 9 bases fitting TRBD1. The CDR3 runs 11 residues. V shed 11 bases and J 7 bases; nucleotides not matched to a gene: 2. CDR1 MNHEY and CDR2 SMNVEV come from the germline V gene (reference sequence). Here the CDR3 DNA reads TGTGCCGGGACAGGGCCTGAAAAACTGTTTTTT. Its translation is CAGTGPEKLFF.

The chain recombines TRBV18 with TRBJ1-2; 10 bases are a match to TRBD1. This CDR3 region has 15 residues. V trimming: 5 bases; J trimming: 1 base; junction bases outside the gene matches: 4. Germline V lookup: CDR1 KGHSH, CDR2 LQKENI. In DNA form, the CDR3 reads TGTGCCAGCTCATACGGACAGGGGGATAACTATGGCTACACCTTC. Its translation: CASSYGQGDNYGYTF.

The genes are TRBV7-9 and TRBJ2-1, with TRBD2 identical over 13 bases. The CDR3 length is 15 residues. The germline CDR1 and CDR2 sequences are SEHNR and FQNEAQ (reference sequence). V trimming: 1 base; J trimming: 8 bases; junction bases outside the gene matches: 2. The CDR3 protein is CASSLGLAGGHEQFF. The DNA of the CDR3 is TGTGCCAGCAGCTTAGGACTAGCGGGAGGTCATGAGCAGTTCTTC. The whole variable domain, filled in from reference TRBV7-9 and TRBJ2-1, reads DTGVSQNPRHKITKRGQNVTFRCDPISEHNRLYWYRQTLGQGPEFLTYFQNEAQLEKSRLLSDRFSAERPKGSFSTLEIQRTEQGDSAMYLCASSLGLAGGHEQFFGPGTRLTVL.

The gene calls are TRBV7-8 and TRBJ2-5, with TRBD2 matching 12 bases. The length of the CDR3 is 16 residues. With 5 bases clipped from V and 4 bases from J, the junction kept 8 bases outside the gene matches. The V gene's germline CDR1 is SGHVS and CDR2 FQNEAQ. This CDR3 is CASSPLTSGRTETQYF. The CDR3 bases are TGTGCCAGCAGCCCTTTAACTAGCGGGAGGACAGAGACCCAGTACTTC. The full variable domain, with the rest looked up from reference TRBV7-8 and TRBJ2-5, is GAGVSQSPRYKVAKRGQDVALRCDPISGHVSLFWYQQALGQGPEFLTYFQNEAQLDKSGLPSDRFFAERPEGSVSTLKIQRTQQEDSAVYLCASSPLTSGRTETQYFGPGTRLLVL.

J is TRBJ2-1 and V is TRBV3-1 (or the pseudogene TRBV3-2), with D possibly matching TRBD1 (6 bases). Germline CDR1 reads LGHDT; CDR2 reads YNNKEL (reference sequence). The ends were cut back, 1 base at V and 6 bases at J, with 16 bases in the middle. This CDR3 spans 16 amino acids. The CDR3 sequence: CASSQVGRGRFNEQFF. CDR3 sequence (DNA): TGTGCCAGCAGCCAAGTAGGCAGGGGAAGGTTCAATGAGCAGTTCTTC.

The V and J genes are TRBV3-1 (or the pseudogene TRBV3-2) and TRBJ2-7; D is unresolved. With 1 base removed from V and 3 bases from J, the gap between germline ends came to 4 bases. CDR1 is LGHDT, CDR2 YNNKEL, per germline (reference sequence). The CDR3 is 12 residues long. CDR3 sequence reads: CASSQAGYEQYF. CDR3 coding DNA: TGTGCCAGCAGCCAAGCAGGCTACGAGCAGTACTTC.

The chain couples TRBV19 to TRBJ2-1; D may be TRBD1 (6 bases). The length of the CDR3 is 15 residues. Trimming took off 5 bases at V and 8 bases at J, with 19 bases between the two ends. The germline V gene has CDR1 LNHDA and CDR2 SQIVND (reference sequence). CDR3 bases: TGTGCCAGTAGTGACCGGGACATAGGGCGGCATGAGCAGTTCTTC. Protein sequence: CASSDRDIGRHEQFF.

V gene TRBV28 combines with J gene TRBJ1-1; D is unclear. Germline V CDR1 and CDR2: MDHEN, SYDVKM. This CDR3 contains 13 residues. V gave up 5 bases and J gave up 1 base, with 8 bases separating them. CDR3 amino acids: CASSPGRNTEAFF. In DNA, the CDR3 is TGTGCCAGCAGTCCTGGGAGGAACACTGAAGCTTTCTTT.

The V and J genes are TRBV28 and TRBJ2-3; 10 nucleotides line up with TRBD2. The germline gives CDR1 MDHEN, CDR2 SYDVKM. Trimming took 4 bases from V and 3 from J; bases not matched to a gene: 4. The CDR3 runs 15 residues. This chain's CDR3 is CASSSIAGGTDTQYF. CDR3 DNA: TGTGCCAGCAGTTCGATAGCGGGAGGAACAGATACGCAGTATTTT.

This chain uses TRBV30 with TRBJ2-2; 10 nucleotides agree with TRBD2. Germline CDR1 is GTSNPN and CDR2 is SVGIG (reference sequence). Losses at the gene ends were 3 bases for V and 2 bases for J; bases not matched to a gene: 6. There are 16 residues in the CDR3. This CDR3 is CAWRRGLASNTGELFF. CDR3 DNA sequence: TGTGCCTGGAGGCGGGGACTAGCGTCTAACACCGGGGAGCTGTTTTTT.

The V and J genes are TRBV2 and TRBJ1-6; 7 bases agree with TRBD1. Germline V CDR1 and CDR2: SNHLY, FYNNEI. The CDR3 extends over 15 amino acids. V lost 5 bases, J lost 7 bases, and 8 bases stayed unmatched. This CDR3 is CASSHRQGSNSPLHF. Written as DNA, the CDR3 is TGTGCCAGCAGTCACCGACAGGGTAGCAATTCACCCCTCCACTTT.

On this clone itself: Other DNA sequences of this sample code for an identical CDR3. This sequence joins TRBV28 and TRBJ1-5; D is unresolved. This CDR3 contains 12 residues. Germline V CDR1 and CDR2: MDHEN, SYDVKM. Trimming left V 5 bases short and J 9 bases short, with 11 bases between. The CDR3 is CASSPPRGPQHF. The CDR3 DNA reads as TGTGCCAGCAGTCCCCCTCGAGGGCCCCAGCATTTT.

V is TRBV7-3 and J is TRBJ2-1; D is ambiguous. CDR3 length equals 14 residues. The V and J ends lost 3 bases and 3 bases respectively, with 9 bases between them. The germline V gene encodes CDR1 SGHTA and CDR2 FQGTGA. The CDR3 protein is CASSLSTGYNEQFF. The CDR3 DNA reads TGTGCCAGCAGCTTGAGTACGGGCTACAATGAGCAGTTCTTC.

CDR3 region: CASSSGTSVSTDTQYF. The CDR3 nucleotides are TGTGCCAGCAGCTCCGGGACTAGCGTAAGCACAGATACGCAGTATTTT. The chain couples TRBV7-3 to TRBJ2-3, with 10 bases that match TRBD2. The CDR3 is made up of 16 amino acids. The V gene end was trimmed by 4 bases and the J gene end by 0 bases; junction bases not matched to a gene: 4. CDR1 and CDR2 from the germline V gene are SGHTA and FQGTGA.

The J gene is TRBJ2-1, the V gene TRBV2, with 7 bases identical to TRBD2. The CDR3 is made up of 15 amino acids. The germline CDR1 and CDR2 sequences are SNHLY and FYNNEI. The J segment lost 7 bases and the V segment lost 6 bases, leaving 12 bases of the junction unmatched. The CDR3 coding sequence is TGTGCCAGCAGGGCCGGCGGGGGTGCATCGAATGAGCAGTTCTTC. This gives the protein CASRAGGGASNEQFF.